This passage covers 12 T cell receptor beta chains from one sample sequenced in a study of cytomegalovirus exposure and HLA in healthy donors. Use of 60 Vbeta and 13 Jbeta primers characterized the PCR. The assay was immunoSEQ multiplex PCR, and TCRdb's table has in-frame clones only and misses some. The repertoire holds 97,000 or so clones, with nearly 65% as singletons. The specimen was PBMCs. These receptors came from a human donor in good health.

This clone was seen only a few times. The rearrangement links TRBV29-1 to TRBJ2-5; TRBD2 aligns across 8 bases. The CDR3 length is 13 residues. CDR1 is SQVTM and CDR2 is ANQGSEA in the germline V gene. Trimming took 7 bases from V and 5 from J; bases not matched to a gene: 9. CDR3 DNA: TGCAGCGGGAACGGGCCTAGCGGGGAGACCCAGTACTTC. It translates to CSGNGPSGETQYF. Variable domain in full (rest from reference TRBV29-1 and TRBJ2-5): SAVISQKPSRDICQRGTSLTIQCQVDSQVTMMFWYRQQPGQSLTLIATANQGSEATYESGFVIDKFPISRPNLTFSTLTVSNMSPEDSSIYLCSGNGPSGETQYFGPGTRLLVL.

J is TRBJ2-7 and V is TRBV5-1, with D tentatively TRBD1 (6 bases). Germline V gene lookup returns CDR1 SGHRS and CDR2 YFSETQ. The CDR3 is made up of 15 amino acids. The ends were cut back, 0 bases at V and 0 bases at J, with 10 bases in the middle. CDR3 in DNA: TGCGCCAGCAGCTTGGTATGGGGGCCCTCCTACGAGCAGTACTTC. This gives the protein CASSLVWGPSYEQYF.

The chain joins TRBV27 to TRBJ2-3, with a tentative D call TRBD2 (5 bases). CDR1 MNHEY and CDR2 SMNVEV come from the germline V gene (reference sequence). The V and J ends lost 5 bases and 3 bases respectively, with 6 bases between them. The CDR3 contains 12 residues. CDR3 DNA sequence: TGTGCCAGCAGTACGGGGACAGATACGCAGTATTTT. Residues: CASSTGTDTQYF.

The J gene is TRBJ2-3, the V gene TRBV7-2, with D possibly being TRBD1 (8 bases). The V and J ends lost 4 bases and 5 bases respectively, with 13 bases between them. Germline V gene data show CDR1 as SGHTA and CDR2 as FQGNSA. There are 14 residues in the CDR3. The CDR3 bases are TGTGCCAGCAGCTACTACAGGGGGGGAGATACGCAGTATTTT. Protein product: CASSYYRGGDTQYF.

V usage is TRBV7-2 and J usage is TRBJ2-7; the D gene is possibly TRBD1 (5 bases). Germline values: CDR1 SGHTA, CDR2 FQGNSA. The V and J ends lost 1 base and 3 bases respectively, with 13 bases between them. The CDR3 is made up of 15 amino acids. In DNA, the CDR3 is TGTGCCAGCAGCTTAGAGAGACAGTCAGACTACGAGCAGTACTTC. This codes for CASSLERQSDYEQYF.

The CDR3 loop reads CASSLRRENTGELFF. The CDR3 DNA sequence: TGCGCCAGCAGCTTGAGGAGGGAGAACACCGGGGAGCTGTTTTTT. The V and J genes are TRBV5-1 and TRBJ2-2; tentatively, D is TRBD2 (6 bases). CDR1 and CDR2 from the germline V gene are SGHRS and YFSETQ. Trimming stripped 1 base from V and 1 base from J, with 8 bases between. This CDR3 is 15 amino acids long.

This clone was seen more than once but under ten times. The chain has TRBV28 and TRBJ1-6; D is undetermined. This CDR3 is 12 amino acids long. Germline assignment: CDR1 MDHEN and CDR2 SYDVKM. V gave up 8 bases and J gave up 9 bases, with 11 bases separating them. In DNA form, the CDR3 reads TGTGCCAGCCTCAGCGTGTCTTCACCCCTCCACTTT. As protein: CASLSVSSPLHF.

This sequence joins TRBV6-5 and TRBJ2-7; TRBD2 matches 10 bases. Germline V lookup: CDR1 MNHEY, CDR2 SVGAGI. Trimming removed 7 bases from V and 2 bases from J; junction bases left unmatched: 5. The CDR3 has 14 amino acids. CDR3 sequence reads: CASTPSGRTYEQYF. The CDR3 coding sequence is TGTGCCAGCACTCCTAGCGGGAGAACCTACGAGCAGTACTTC.

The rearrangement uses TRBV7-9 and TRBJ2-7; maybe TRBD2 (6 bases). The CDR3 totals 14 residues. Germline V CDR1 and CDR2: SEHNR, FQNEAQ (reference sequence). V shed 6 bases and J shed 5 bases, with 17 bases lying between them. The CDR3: CASSRTQEGDEQYF. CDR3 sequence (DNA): TGTGCCAGCAGTCGGACACAGGAGGGCGACGAGCAGTACTTC.

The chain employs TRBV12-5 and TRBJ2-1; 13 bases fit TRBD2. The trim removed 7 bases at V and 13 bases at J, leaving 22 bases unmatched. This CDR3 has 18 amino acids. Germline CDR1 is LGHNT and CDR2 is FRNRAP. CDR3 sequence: CASALGLAGVLERRKQFF. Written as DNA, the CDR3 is TGTGCTAGTGCCCTTGGACTAGCGGGAGTTCTAGAACGACGAAAACAGTTCTTC.

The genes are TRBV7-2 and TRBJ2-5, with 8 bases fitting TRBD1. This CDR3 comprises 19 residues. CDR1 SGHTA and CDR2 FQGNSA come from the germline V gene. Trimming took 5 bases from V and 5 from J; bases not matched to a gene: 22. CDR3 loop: CASSRGWEDPSGGAETQYF. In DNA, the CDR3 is TGTGCCAGCAGCCGCGGATGGGAGGATCCCTCAGGGGGCGCGGAGACCCAGTACTTC.

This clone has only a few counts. The CDR3 sequence is CASSKGQVNEKLFF. The CDR3 nucleotides read TGTGCCAGCAGTAAAGGACAGGTTAATGAAAAACTGTTTTTT. The chain links TRBV6-6 to TRBJ1-4; 7 nucleotides line up with TRBD1. V was clipped by 5 bases and J by 4 bases; unmatched bases: 4. From germline, CDR1 is MNHNY and CDR2 SVGAGI (reference sequence). The CDR3 is made up of 14 amino acids.